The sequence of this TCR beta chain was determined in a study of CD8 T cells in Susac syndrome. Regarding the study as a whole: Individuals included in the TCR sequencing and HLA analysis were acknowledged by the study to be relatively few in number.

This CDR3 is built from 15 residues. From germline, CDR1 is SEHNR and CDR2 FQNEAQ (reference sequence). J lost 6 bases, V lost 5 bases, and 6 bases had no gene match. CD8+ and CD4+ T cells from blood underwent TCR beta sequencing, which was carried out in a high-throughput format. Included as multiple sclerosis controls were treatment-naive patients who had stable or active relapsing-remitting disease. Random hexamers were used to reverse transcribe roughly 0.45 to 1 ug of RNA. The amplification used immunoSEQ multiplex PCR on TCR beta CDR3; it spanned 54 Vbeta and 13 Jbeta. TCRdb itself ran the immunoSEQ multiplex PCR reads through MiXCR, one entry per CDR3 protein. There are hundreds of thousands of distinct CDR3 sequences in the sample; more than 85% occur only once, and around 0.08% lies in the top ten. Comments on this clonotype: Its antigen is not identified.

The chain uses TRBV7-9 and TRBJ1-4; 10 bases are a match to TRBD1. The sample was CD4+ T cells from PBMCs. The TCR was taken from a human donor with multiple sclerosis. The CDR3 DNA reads TGTGCCAGCAGCCCGACAGGGGGCGTAGATGAAAAACTGTTTTTT. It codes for CASSPTGGVDEKLFF.